A single sample is the source of the 14 T cell receptor beta chains below, sequenced in a study of cytomegalovirus exposure and HLA in healthy donors. Use of 60 Vbeta and 13 Jbeta primers characterized the PCR. Profiling relied on immunoSEQ multiplex PCR, and the TCRdb table lists in-frame clones only, not all of them. The sample totals some 120,000 clones. The sequencing sample was made of PBMCs. The source of these receptors is a man between 25 and 39 years old in good health and CMV-seronegative.

This chain links TRBV7-2 with TRBJ2-4; TRBD1 is a possible D gene (6 bases). The CDR3 contains 14 residues. Trimming left V 6 bases short and J 8 bases short, with 17 bases between. Germline V gene sequence: CDR1 SGHTA, CDR2 FQGNSA. The CDR3 sequence is CASSSTGQGDIQYF. The DNA of the CDR3 is TGTGCCAGCAGTTCGACAGGCCAAGGGGACATTCAGTACTTC. Variable domain in full (rest from reference TRBV7-2 and TRBJ2-4): GAGVSQSPSNKVTEKGKDVELRCDPISGHTALYWYRQSLGQGLEFLIYFQGNSAPDKSGLPSDRFSAERTGGSVSTLTIQRTQQEDSAVYLCASSSTGQGDIQYFGAGTRLSVL.

The chain recombines TRBV6-4 with TRBJ2-2, with TRBD2 as a possible D gene (6 bases). Deletions cut 8 bases from V and 4 bases from J, with 14 bases between. The V gene's germline CDR1 is MRHNA and CDR2 SNTAGT. The CDR3 loop spans 14 amino acids. CDR3 residues: CASGREESTGELFF. CDR3 bases: TGTGCCAGCGGGCGGGAAGAGAGCACCGGGGAGCTGTTTTTT.

This chain's CDR3 is CASSEGRFGQGGRETQYF. The CDR3 nucleotides read TGTGCCAGCAGTGAGGGCCGCTTTGGACAGGGGGGGCGAGAGACCCAGTACTTC. The J gene is TRBJ2-5, the V gene TRBV28; 10 bases map to TRBD1. CDR3 size: 18 residues. The V segment lost 5 bases and the J segment 4 bases; nucleotides outside the gene matches: 16. Germline loops: CDR1 MDHEN, CDR2 SYDVKM.

This chain links TRBV29-1 with TRBJ2-3; 8 bases match TRBD2. This CDR3 region has 16 residues. V gave up 4 bases and J gave up 0 bases; unmatched junction bases: 9. CDR1 and CDR2 (germline): SQVTM, ANQGSEA. CDR3 nucleotides: TGCAGCGTTGCTCGCTCTAGCGGGCCTAGCACAGATACGCAGTATTTT. Its protein product is CSVARSSGPSTDTQYF.

The chain carries TRBV5-1 and TRBJ2-3; 13 bases line up with TRBD2. The ends lost 4 bases at V and 4 bases at J; junction bases unmatched: 6. This CDR3 has 16 amino acids. The germline V gene encodes CDR1 SGHRS and CDR2 YFSETQ. The CDR3: CASSQTSGGGSDTQYF. DNA for the CDR3: TGCGCCAGCAGCCAAACTAGCGGGGGGGGGTCAGATACGCAGTATTTT.

The chain couples TRBV14 to TRBJ1-2; D might be TRBD1 (5 bases). This CDR3 comprises 15 residues. Germline lookup yields CDR1 SGHDN and CDR2 FVKESK. V gave up 1 base and J gave up 6 bases, with 15 bases separating them. The CDR3 coding sequence is TGTGCCAGCAGCCAAGGTTCAGGGTCGTATAATGGCTACACCTTC. This encodes CASSQGSGSYNGYTF. The full variable domain, its missing parts supplied by reference TRBV14 and TRBJ1-2, is EAGVTQFPSHSVIEKGQTVTLRCDPISGHDNLYWYRRVMGKEIKFLLHFVKESKQDESGMPNNRFLAERTGGTYSTLKVQPAELEDSGVYFCASSQGSGSYNGYTFGSGTRLTVV.

The chain joins TRBV2 to TRBJ1-1; perhaps TRBD1 as D (5 bases). CDR3 length: 13 amino acids. Germline V gene lookup returns CDR1 SNHLY and CDR2 FYNNEI. With 5 bases removed from V and 5 bases from J, the gap between germline ends came to 12 bases. The DNA of the CDR3 is TGTGCCAGCAGTAGACTGGACACAACTGAAGCTTTCTTT. Translation gives CASSRLDTTEAFF. Supplemented by reference TRBV2 and TRBJ1-1, the full variable domain reads EPEVTQTPSHQVTQMGQEVILRCVPISNHLYFYWYRQILGQKVEFLVSFYNNEISEKSEIFDDQFSVERPDGSNFTLKIRSTKLEDSAMYFCASSRLDTTEAFFGQGTRLTVV.

The chain links TRBV27 to TRBJ2-7; 9 bases line up with TRBD1. The V gene end was trimmed by 4 bases and the J gene end by 5 bases; junction bases not matched to a gene: 9. The germline V gene has CDR1 MNHEY and CDR2 SMNVEV (reference sequence). There are 15 residues in the CDR3. The CDR3 spells CASSSDRGSHHEQYF. CDR3 sequence (DNA): TGTGCCAGCAGTTCCGACAGGGGGAGTCACCACGAGCAGTACTTC.

The V gene is TRBV11-2, the J gene TRBJ1-3; D is uncertain. Trimming stripped 4 bases from V and 4 bases from J, with 23 bases between. This CDR3 comprises 18 residues. Germline CDR1 SGHAT, CDR2 FQNNGV. In nucleotides, the CDR3 is TGTGCCAGCAGCTCACGGGAACGAGGCGGCCGTGGAGGAAACACCATATATTTT. Translated: CASSSRERGGRGGNTIYF.

The CDR3 is CASSAGGGLYNEQFF. CDR3 nucleotides: TGTGCCAGCAGCGCGGGGGGGGGTTTGTACAATGAGCAGTTCTTC. This rearrangement joins TRBV5-4 to TRBJ2-1, with TRBD2 identical over 9 bases. Germline-derived CDR1 and CDR2 are SGHNT and YYREEE (reference sequence). The CDR3 loop spans 15 amino acids. J was trimmed by 4 bases and V by 4 bases; bases with no gene match: 6. Drawing the rest from reference TRBV5-4 and TRBJ2-1, the complete variable domain is ETGVTQSPTHLIKTRGQQVTLRCSSQSGHNTVSWYQQALGQGPQFIFQYYREEENGRGNFPPRFSGLQFPNYSSELNVNALELDDSALYLCASSAGGGLYNEQFFGPGTRLTVL.

The chain is built from TRBV2 and TRBJ2-7, with TRBD1 matching 10 bases. In germline, CDR1 is SNHLY, CDR2 FYNNEI. Losses at the gene ends were 7 bases for V and 1 base for J; bases not matched to a gene: 7. The CDR3 runs to 15 residues. The CDR3 DNA follows: TGTGCCAGCACCCAGGGACAGGGGTTTTCCTACGAGCAGTACTTC. It codes for CASTQGQGFSYEQYF. The full variable domain, in which reference TRBV2 and TRBJ2-7 provide the parts outside the CDR3, is EPEVTQTPSHQVTQMGQEVILRCVPISNHLYFYWYRQILGQKVEFLVSFYNNEISEKSEIFDDQFSVERPDGSNFTLKIRSTKLEDSAMYFCASTQGQGFSYEQYFGPGTRLTVT.

V usage is TRBV5-1 and J usage is TRBJ2-3; 7 bases fit TRBD2. Looked up from germline, CDR1 is SGHRS and CDR2 is YFSETQ. Germline trimming cut 0 bases from V and 6 bases from J; bases unmatched to any gene: 7. The CDR3 is 15 amino acids. The CDR3 sequence: CASSLGDYSYDTQYF. The CDR3 DNA sequence: TGCGCCAGCAGCTTGGGGGACTACTCTTACGATACGCAGTATTTT. The full variable domain, completed using reference TRBV5-1 and TRBJ2-3, is KAGVTQTPRYLIKTRGQQVTLSCSPISGHRSVSWYQQTPGQGLQFLFEYFSETQRNKGNFPGRFSGRQFSNSRSEMNVSTLELGDSALYLCASSLGDYSYDTQYFGPGTRLTVL.

The chain couples TRBV5-1 to TRBJ2-7; 7 nucleotides align to TRBD1. V shed 1 base, J shed 5 bases, and the junction held 6 bases outside the gene matches. This CDR3 is built from 14 residues. The germline CDR1 and CDR2 sequences are SGHRS and YFSETQ. This CDR3 is CASSLFQGDNEQYF. CDR3 in DNA: TGCGCCAGCAGCTTGTTTCAGGGGGATAACGAGCAGTACTTC.

The rearrangement links TRBV7-3 to TRBJ2-6, with D perhaps TRBD1 (6 bases). Trimming pared 4 bases from V and 2 bases from J, leaving 9 bases between. The CDR3 has 15 residues. CDR1 and CDR2 (germline): SGHTA, FQGTGA. The CDR3 region is CASSSGGTGANVLTF. The CDR3 DNA sequence: TGTGCCAGCAGCTCTGGGGGCACTGGGGCCAACGTCCTGACTTTC.